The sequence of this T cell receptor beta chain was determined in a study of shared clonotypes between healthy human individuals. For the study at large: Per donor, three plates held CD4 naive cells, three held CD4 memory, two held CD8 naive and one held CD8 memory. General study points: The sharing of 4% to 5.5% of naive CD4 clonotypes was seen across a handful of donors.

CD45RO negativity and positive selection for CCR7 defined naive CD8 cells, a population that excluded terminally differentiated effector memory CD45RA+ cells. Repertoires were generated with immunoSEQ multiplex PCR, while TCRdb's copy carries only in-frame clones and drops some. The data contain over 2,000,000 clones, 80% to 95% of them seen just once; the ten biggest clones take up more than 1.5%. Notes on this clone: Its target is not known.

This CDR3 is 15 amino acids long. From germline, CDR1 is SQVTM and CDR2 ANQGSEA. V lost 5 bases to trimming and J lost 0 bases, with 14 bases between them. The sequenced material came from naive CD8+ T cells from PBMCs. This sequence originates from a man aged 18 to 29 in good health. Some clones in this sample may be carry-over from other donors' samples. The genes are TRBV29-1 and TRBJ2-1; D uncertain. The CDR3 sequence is CSVRRWSNSYNEQFF. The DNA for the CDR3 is TGCAGCGTTCGAAGGTGGTCAAACTCCTACAATGAGCAGTTCTTC.